Following are 27 T cell receptor beta chains from one sample sequenced in a study of T cell repertoires in cytomegalovirus infection. TCRdb processed the reads anew with MiXCR; each CDR3 protein has one entry. The sample lists 200,000 to 300,000 distinct CDR3 sequences, roughly 13% occurring once. Sequenced sample: PBMCs. These receptors were taken from a human donor in good health (CMV status not recorded). Some clones in this sample may be carry-over from other donors' samples.

This clonotype was observed a handful of times. The rearrangement uses TRBV6-5 and TRBJ1-1; 8 bases fit TRBD1. Germline loops: CDR1 MNHEY, CDR2 SVGAGI. There are 14 residues in the CDR3. The trim removed 3 bases at V and 6 bases at J, leaving 6 bases unmatched. As DNA, the CDR3 is TGTGCCAGCAGTTATAACAGGGGGTTTTCTGAAGCTTTCTTT. This codes for CASSYNRGFSEAFF.

This sequence joins TRBV23-1 and TRBJ1-3, with D possibly being TRBD1 (5 bases). TRBV23-1 is an ORF for which the function is uncertain. This CDR3 has 17 residues. V shed 3 bases and J shed 0 bases, with 15 bases lying between them. The CDR3 sequence: CASSHLPEGTSGNTIYF. The CDR3 DNA reads TGCGCCAGCAGTCACCTCCCGGAGGGGACCTCTGGAAACACCATATATTTT.

Only a few counts were recorded for this clonotype. This chain uses TRBV5-6 with TRBJ2-3; D not certain. Trimming took 5 bases from V and 4 from J, leaving 11 bases between them. The CDR3 is 13 amino acids. Germline V CDR1 and CDR2: SGHDT, YYEEEE. In DNA, the CDR3 is TGTGCCAGCAGACTCACCGGAGCAGATACGCAGTATTTT. This encodes CASRLTGADTQYF.

The chain uses TRBV7-9 and TRBJ2-1; D remains unclear. Germline V gene lookup returns CDR1 SEHNR and CDR2 FQNEAQ (reference sequence). V was shortened by 6 bases and J by 4 bases, with 13 bases between the two germline ends. The CDR3 covers 14 residues. The DNA of the CDR3 is TGTGCCAGCAGTACCAGGACGGTATACAATGAGCAGTTCTTC. As protein: CASSTRTVYNEQFF.

This clonotype was observed at least ten times. CDR3 sequence reads: CASSVRRSGANVLTF. In DNA form, the CDR3 reads TGTGCCAGCAGCGTGAGGAGGTCTGGGGCCAACGTCCTGACTTTC. J is TRBJ2-6 and V is TRBV7-2; maybe TRBD2 (5 bases). The ends were cut back, 5 bases at V and 1 base at J, with 9 bases in the middle. Germline V CDR1 and CDR2: SGHTA, FQGNSA. This CDR3 has 15 residues. Using reference TRBV7-2 and TRBJ2-6 for the parts outside the CDR3, the full variable domain is GAGVSQSPSNKVTEKGKDVELRCDPISGHTALYWYRQSLGQGLEFLIYFQGNSAPDKSGLPSDRFSAERTGGSVSTLTIQRTQQEDSAVYLCASSVRRSGANVLTFGAGSRLTVL.

The chain is built from TRBV18 and TRBJ2-1; D uncertain. The ends were cut back, 0 bases at V and 2 bases at J, with 8 bases in the middle. CDR3 length: 15 amino acids. Germline values: CDR1 KGHSH, CDR2 LQKENI. CDR3 DNA sequence: TGTGCCAGCTCACCACCGATGGTCCCCTACAATGAGCAGTTCTTC. Amino acids: CASSPPMVPYNEQFF.

In this sample, this clonotype turned up many times. The rearrangement links TRBV28 to TRBJ2-7; TRBD2 aligns across 11 bases. Losses at the gene ends were 7 bases for V and 6 bases for J; bases not matched to a gene: 5. The CDR3 contains 13 residues. Germline CDR1 reads MDHEN; CDR2 reads SYDVKM. The CDR3 is CASTTSGSLEQYF. The CDR3 bases are TGTGCCAGCACAACTAGCGGGAGTCTCGAGCAGTACTTC.

For this clonotype: This may stem from a read error, because a much larger clone lies one nucleotide away. V and J are TRBV7-2 and TRBJ2-1; D possibly uses TRBD1 or TRBD2 (5 bases each). Near its end, the DNA agrees better with TRBJ2-7, so the J call may be wrong. The CDR3 totals 15 residues. Per the germline V gene, CDR1 is SGHTA and CDR2 is FQGNSA. CDR3 residues: CASSLDMGPNNEQYF. CDR3 bases: TGTGCCAGCAGCTTAGACATGGGACCGAACAATGAGCAGTACTTC.

This clonotype was observed at least ten times. The V gene is TRBV7-9, the J gene TRBJ2-7; 9 bases match TRBD2. The CDR3 has 13 amino acids. CDR1 is SEHNR, CDR2 FQNEAQ, per germline (reference sequence). V dropped 8 bases and J dropped 0; count of bases not matched to a gene: 2. CDR3 protein: CASRSGSSYEQYF. The CDR3 DNA sequence: TGTGCCAGCCGTAGCGGGAGCTCCTACGAGCAGTACTTC. Full variable domain (rest looked up from reference TRBV7-9 and TRBJ2-7): DTGVSQNPRHKITKRGQNVTFRCDPISEHNRLYWYRQTLGQGPEFLTYFQNEAQLEKSRLLSDRFSAERPKGSFSTLEIQRTEQGDSAMYLCASRSGSSYEQYFGPGTRLTVT.

About this clonotype: The conserved closing phenylalanine or tryptophan is absent in this CDR3, likely reflecting a read error. The chain combines TRBV15 with TRBJ1-3; D is possibly TRBD1 (5 bases). Looked up from germline, CDR1 is LNHNV and CDR2 is YYDKDF (reference sequence). V lost 3 bases, J lost 4 bases, and 13 bases lay in between. This CDR3 spans 15 amino acids. The CDR3 is CATSRSGGSGNTIYL. DNA for the CDR3: TGTGCCACCAGCAGGTCCGGGGGTAGCGGAAACACCATATATTTG.

In its sample, this clonotype ranks as medium-sized. The chain couples TRBV7-6 to TRBJ1-1; D is uncertain. The CDR3 extends over 13 amino acids. The V end was cut by 5 bases, the J end by 4 bases, with 11 bases between. CDR1 SGHVS and CDR2 FNYEAQ come from the germline V gene. The CDR3 region has the DNA TGTGCCAGCAGCCTATCCCCGGGCACTGAAGCTTTCTTT. Translating gives CASSLSPGTEAFF.

Turning to this clonotype: This may arise from a read error, as a much more abundant clone is one base away. The rearrangement links TRBV25-1 to TRBJ2-1; 14 bases agree with TRBD2. The V gene's germline CDR1 is MGHDK and CDR2 SYGVNS. This CDR3 is built from 15 residues. Germline trimming cut 4 bases from V and 11 bases from J; bases unmatched to any gene: 7. CDR3 DNA sequence: TGTGCCAGCAGTGTGACTAGCGGGAGGGTGGATCAGCAGTTCTTC. Amino acids: CASSVTSGRVDQQFF.

This chain uses TRBV20-1 with TRBJ1-2; 10 positions agree with TRBD1. Losses at the gene ends were 3 bases for V and 11 bases for J; bases not matched to a gene: 12. The length of the CDR3 is 14 residues. The V gene's germline CDR1 is DFQATT and CDR2 SNEGSKA (reference sequence). CDR3 protein: CSASPPTGGVYYTF. Here the CDR3 DNA reads TGCAGTGCTAGCCCGCCGACAGGGGGCGTATATTACACCTTC.

This clonotype was counted a few times. The chain has TRBV11-3 and TRBJ2-1; 12 positions match TRBD2. CDR1 is SGHNT and CDR2 is YENEEA in the germline V gene. The junction had 6 bases not matched to a gene; V was cut back by 4 bases and J by 5 bases. This CDR3 has 16 amino acids. The DNA for the CDR3 is TGTGCCAGCAGCTCCCGGACTAGCGGGAAGGACAATGAGCAGTTCTTC. It codes for CASSSRTSGKDNEQFF.

This clonotype occurred a few times. The rearrangement uses TRBV19 and TRBJ2-5; D call uncertain. This CDR3 is 14 amino acids long. V shed 4 bases and J shed 0 bases, with 9 bases lying between them. The V gene's germline CDR1 is LNHDA and CDR2 SQIVND (reference sequence). The CDR3 here is CASSSHRYQETQYF. CDR3 DNA sequence: TGTGCCAGTAGTAGTCATCGCTACCAAGAGACCCAGTACTTC.

The gene calls are TRBV5-1 and TRBJ2-5; D is unclear. CDR1 is SGHRS, CDR2 YFSETQ, per germline. The CDR3 totals 13 residues. Between the trimmed V and J ends, which lost 7 bases and 5 bases, there was a span of 15 bases. CDR3 in amino acids: CASGRTLLETQYF. CDR3 nucleotides: TGCGCCAGCGGCAGAACGTTGTTGGAGACCCAGTACTTC.

J is TRBJ2-1 and V is TRBV19; 9 nucleotides match TRBD2. The J segment lost 8 bases and the V segment lost 3 bases, leaving 14 bases of the junction unmatched. The CDR3 contains 17 residues. Per the germline V gene, CDR1 is LNHDA and CDR2 is SQIVND (reference sequence). This chain's CDR3 is CASSIPLWRGGRDEQFF. CDR3 DNA sequence: TGTGCCAGTAGTATCCCCCTCTGGCGGGGGGGTCGGGATGAGCAGTTCTTC.

In this sample, this clonotype turned up a few times. The V and J genes are TRBV20-1 and TRBJ1-1, with D unresolved. Germline lookup yields CDR1 DFQATT and CDR2 SNEGSKA (reference sequence). The CDR3 sequence is 12 residues long. With 6 bases removed from V and 10 bases from J, the gap between germline ends came to 18 bases. The CDR3 coding sequence is TGCAGTGCGCAGACGGAGGGTCTCGGAGCTTTCTTT. Encoded protein: CSAQTEGLGAFF.

This clonotype has more than one count but fewer than ten. The chain links TRBV6-2 or TRBV6-3 to TRBJ2-1; 11 bases line up with TRBD2. The CDR3 has 17 residues. The trim removed 5 bases at V and 1 base at J, leaving 7 bases unmatched. The germline V gene encodes CDR1 MNHEY and CDR2 SVGEGT. CDR3 amino acids: CASSQSLAGGSYNEQFF. CDR3 coding DNA: TGTGCCAGCAGTCAAAGCCTAGCGGGAGGTTCCTACAATGAGCAGTTCTTC.

This clonotype was seen at least ten times. V and J are TRBV7-2 and TRBJ1-5, with D uncertain. From germline, CDR1 is SGHTA and CDR2 FQGNSA. This CDR3 comprises 13 residues. V lost 4 bases, J lost 4 bases, and 8 bases lay in between. The CDR3 nucleotides read TGTGCCAGCAGCTACTATAAAAATCAGCCCCAGCATTTT. The encoded protein is CASSYYKNQPQHF.

The rearrangement uses TRBV20-1 and TRBJ2-3; weak D call: TRBD2 (5 bases). The V gene's germline CDR1 is DFQATT and CDR2 SNEGSKA (reference sequence). CDR3 length equals 15 residues. The V gene lost 6 bases and the J gene lost 0 bases, with 16 bases spanning the gap. The CDR3 DNA is TGCAGTGCGACAAGGACTGATGCTAGCACAGATACGCAGTATTTT. This encodes CSATRTDASTDTQYF.

This clonotype was detected ten times or more. This rearrangement joins TRBV7-2 to TRBJ1-1; D remains ambiguous. Germline V gene lookup returns CDR1 SGHTA and CDR2 FQGNSA. This CDR3 region has 14 residues. Trimming pared 4 bases from V and 1 base from J, leaving 10 bases between. CDR3 sequence reads: CASSSLAGNTEAFF. In DNA form, the CDR3 reads TGTGCCAGCAGCTCGCTCGCAGGGAACACTGAAGCTTTCTTT.

In its sample, this clonotype was seen many times. CDR3 sequence: CASSHTSGGANEQFF. Here the CDR3 DNA reads TGCGCCAGCAGCCACACTAGCGGGGGGGCCAATGAGCAGTTCTTC. The chain has TRBV4-1 and TRBJ2-1, with 13 nucleotides matching TRBD2. V shed 3 bases, J shed 6 bases, and the junction held 2 bases outside the gene matches. This CDR3 has 15 residues. Per germline, CDR1 MGHRA and CDR2 YSYEKL.

This clonotype was counted many times. This chain links TRBV12-5 with TRBJ1-6; 7 positions agree with TRBD1. The CDR3 runs 16 residues. Germline lookup yields CDR1 LGHNT and CDR2 FRNRAP. With V trimmed by 5 bases and J by 12 bases, 16 bases remained unmatched. The CDR3 sequence is CASGPYRQGHQVPLHF. In DNA form, the CDR3 reads TGTGCTAGTGGTCCCTACCGACAGGGCCATCAGGTACCCCTCCACTTT.

This clonotype was seen at least ten times. CDR3 sequence (DNA): TGTGCCAGCAGCTTAAAACGGGTGAACACTGAAGCTTTCTTT. Protein product: CASSLKRVNTEAFF. The V call is TRBV7-2, the J call TRBJ1-1; D unclear. Trimming took 2 bases from V and 0 from J, leaving 7 bases between them. Germline loops: CDR1 SGHTA, CDR2 FQGNSA. The CDR3 runs 14 residues.

This clonotype came up a few times. V usage is TRBV29-1 and J usage is TRBJ2-1, with 12 positions matching TRBD2. The ends lost 4 bases at V and 3 bases at J; junction bases unmatched: 1. CDR3 size: 14 residues. Germline V lookup: CDR1 SQVTM, CDR2 ANQGSEA. CDR3: CSVGTSGDYNEQFF. The CDR3 DNA reads TGCAGCGTTGGGACTAGCGGGGACTACAATGAGCAGTTCTTC.

This clonotype was seen only a few times. This chain links TRBV10-3 with TRBJ2-1; TRBD2 aligns across 10 bases. Losses at the gene ends were 3 bases for V and 8 bases for J; bases not matched to a gene: 22. This CDR3 region has 20 residues. CDR1 and CDR2 (germline): ENHRY, SYGVKD. Here the CDR3 reads CAISDLIRTGDSGRSDEQFF. CDR3 coding DNA: TGTGCCATCAGTGACCTTATTCGGACAGGCGATAGCGGGAGGTCGGATGAGCAGTTCTTC.